Following are 17 T cell receptor beta chains from one sample sequenced in a study of molecular identifiers for immune sequencing clone quantification. Via MiXCR, TCRdb re-called the PCR reads, giving one row per CDR3 protein. The sample includes about 640,000 distinct CDR3 sequences, approximately 20% of them seen just once. Sequenced material: naive CD8+ T cells from blood, with Jurkat cell RNA spiked in. As for subset: FACS-sorted CD8+CD4-CCR7+CD45RA+ naive T cells. The receptor source for this set is a human donor in good health. Some libraries in this study had Jurkat cell RNA spiked in.

Concerning this clonotype: The germline gene is not matched at one end of the junction; a read error may be the cause. The gene calls are TRBV7-3 and TRBJ2-5; 8 bases line up with TRBD1. The CDR3 totals 16 residues. Germline-derived CDR1 and CDR2 are SGHTA and FQGTGA. CDR3 protein: CASSLGGRGLLETQHF. CDR3 nucleotide sequence: TGTGCCAGCAGCTTAGGGGGCAGGGGGCTTCTCGAGACCCAGCACTTC.

V gene TRBV27 combines with J gene TRBJ2-3, with 14 bases fitting TRBD2. From germline, CDR1 is MNHEY and CDR2 SMNVEV (reference sequence). This CDR3 comprises 21 residues. The V and J ends lost 6 bases and 4 bases, in that order; junction bases with no gene match: 21. The DNA for the CDR3 is TGTGCCAGCAGGACAACTACACAATCGGGACTAGCGGGAGTAGGCGCAGATACGCAGTATTTT. The encoded protein is CASRTTTQSGLAGVGADTQYF.

The rearrangement links TRBV11-2 to TRBJ2-5, with 7 bases fitting TRBD1. V lost 5 bases to trimming and J lost 4 bases; unmatched junction nucleotides: 10. Germline values: CDR1 SGHAT, CDR2 FQNNGV. The CDR3 is 15 amino acids. The DNA for the CDR3 is TGTGCCAGCAGCGACCCACTGAGGGGGCCAGAGACCCAGTACTTC. Amino acids: CASSDPLRGPETQYF.

This clonotype was counted at least ten times. The J gene is TRBJ1-4, the V gene TRBV9; 9 nucleotides line up with TRBD1. The CDR3 runs 14 residues. V lost 3 bases and J lost 6; bases outside the gene matches: 3. In germline, CDR1 is SGDLS, CDR2 YYNGEE. The CDR3 is CASSEGQGDEKLFF. The CDR3 nucleotides read TGTGCCAGCAGCGAGGGACAGGGAGATGAAAAACTGTTTTTT. The full variable domain, with the rest looked up from reference TRBV9 and TRBJ1-4, is DSGVTQTPKHLITATGQRVTLRCSPRSGDLSVYWYQQSLDQGLQFLIQYYNGEERAKGNILERFSAQQFPDLHSELNLSSLELGDSALYFCASSEGQGDEKLFFGSGTQLSVL.

This clonotype was counted at least ten times. This chain connects TRBV9 to TRBJ2-7, with 8 bases matching TRBD2. The length of the CDR3 is 14 residues. The germline V gene encodes CDR1 SGDLS and CDR2 YYNGEE. Trimming took 4 bases from V and 4 from J; bases not matched to a gene: 7. The CDR3 region has the DNA TGTGCCAGCAGCATAAGCGGGAGAGGGTACGAGCAGTACTTC. Encoded protein: CASSISGRGYEQYF.

This clonotype was picked up many times. The chain couples TRBV4-1 to TRBJ1-5; perhaps TRBD1 as D (6 bases). This CDR3 is built from 14 residues. The germline V gene has CDR1 MGHRA and CDR2 YSYEKL. V was trimmed by 6 bases and J by 2 bases, leaving 11 bases between them. CDR3 sequence: CASSHRDGNQPQHF. In DNA form, the CDR3 reads TGCGCCAGCAGTCACAGGGATGGCAATCAGCCCCAGCATTTT.

The gene calls are TRBV5-6 and TRBJ2-7; 13 positions match TRBD2. From germline, CDR1 is SGHDT and CDR2 YYEEEE. J lost 3 bases, V lost 1 base, and 7 bases had no gene match. CDR3 size: 17 residues. CDR3 amino acids: CASSLFGLAGAVYEQYF. The CDR3 region has the DNA TGTGCCAGCAGCTTGTTTGGACTAGCGGGAGCCGTCTACGAGCAGTACTTC.

At least ten counts were recorded for this clonotype. This CDR3 is CASSVWAGGGTDTQYF. CDR3 in DNA: TGTGCCAGCAGCGTTTGGGCGGGAGGCGGCACAGATACGCAGTATTTT. This sequence joins TRBV9 and TRBJ2-3, with TRBD2 matching over 8 bases. The CDR3 is 16 amino acids. Germline V lookup: CDR1 SGDLS, CDR2 YYNGEE. V lost 2 bases and J lost 1; bases outside the gene matches: 6.

There are many counts of this clonotype. The genes are TRBV7-9 and TRBJ2-5, with TRBD1 as a possible D gene (6 bases). V shed 1 base and J shed 0 bases, with 15 bases lying between them. Germline loops: CDR1 SEHNR, CDR2 FQNEAQ (reference sequence). The CDR3 is 17 amino acids. CDR3 bases: TGTGCCAGCAGCTTAGAGGGCAGGGGCTTGTACCAAGAGACCCAGTACTTC. Translation gives CASSLEGRGLYQETQYF.

Ten or more counts support this clonotype. This chain uses TRBV4-3 with TRBJ1-5; D is possibly TRBD1 (6 bases). Germline V gene data show CDR1 as LGHNA and CDR2 as YSLEER. The CDR3 length is 15 residues. Trimming took 0 bases from V and 7 from J, leaving 13 bases between them. CDR3 nucleotide sequence: TGCGCCAGCAGCCAAGATAGGGGGGGTTGGCAGCCCCAGCATTTT. Translated, it gives CASSQDRGGWQPQHF.

The chain recombines TRBV20-1 with TRBJ1-5; D remains ambiguous. V was clipped by 6 bases and J by 0 bases, with 15 bases between them. Germline V gives CDR1 DFQATT, CDR2 SNEGSKA (reference sequence). This CDR3 has 15 residues. In nucleotides, the CDR3 is TGCAGTGCCAACCGGGGTATCTATAGCAATCAGCCCCAGCATTTT. It is translated as CSANRGIYSNQPQHF.

This chain uses TRBV7-9 with TRBJ2-1; weak D call: TRBD1 (6 bases). Germline loops: CDR1 SEHNR, CDR2 FQNEAQ (reference sequence). Trimming pared 1 base from V and 1 base from J, leaving 14 bases between. The CDR3 runs to 17 residues. The CDR3 sequence is CASSLGFGGESYNEQFF. The CDR3 DNA follows: TGTGCCAGCAGCTTAGGATTTGGGGGCGAGTCCTACAATGAGCAGTTCTTC.

This rearrangement joins TRBV28 to TRBJ1-4; weak D call: TRBD1 (5 bases). Trimming pared 7 bases from V and 8 bases from J, leaving 23 bases between. The CDR3 runs 16 residues. Germline V gene lookup returns CDR1 MDHEN and CDR2 SYDVKM. The CDR3, as DNA: TGTGCCAGCACCACCTTGACGGGGGGATTGGGGGAAAAACTGTTTTTT. Protein sequence: CASTTLTGGLGEKLFF.

The sample holds many counts of this clonotype. V is TRBV28 and J is TRBJ2-3; no clear D. This CDR3 has 14 residues. Germline loops: CDR1 MDHEN, CDR2 SYDVKM. V was clipped by 7 bases and J by 2 bases, with 13 bases between them. Here the CDR3 DNA reads TGTGCCAGCAATCCGCGGAGAAACACAGATACGCAGTATTTT. The encoded protein is CASNPRRNTDTQYF. The full variable domain, completed using reference TRBV28 and TRBJ2-3, is DVKVTQSSRYLVKRTGEKVFLECVQDMDHENMFWYRQDPGLGLRLIYFSYDVKMKEKGDIPEGYSVSREKKERFSLILESASTNQTSMYLCASNPRRNTDTQYFGPGTRLTVL.

This clonotype was seen at least ten times. The chain uses TRBV4-1 and TRBJ2-5; D is undetermined. The CDR3 loop spans 14 amino acids. V was cut by 1 base and J by 1 base, with 7 bases left in between. Germline lookup yields CDR1 MGHRA and CDR2 YSYEKL. This chain's CDR3 is CASSQGRSQETQYF. Written as DNA, the CDR3 is TGCGCCAGCAGCCAAGGCAGGAGCCAAGAGACCCAGTACTTC.

A word on this clonotype: A junction boundary mismatches the germline segment, possibly from a read error. J is TRBJ2-6 and V is TRBV5-6, with 12 bases lining up with TRBD1. Germline V gene sequence: CDR1 SGHDT, CDR2 YYEEEE. The CDR3 spans 19 residues. The CDR3 here is CASGLWLGQGATGANVLTF. The DNA for the CDR3 is TGTGCCAGCGGCTTGTGGTTGGGACAGGGGGCGACTGGGGCCAACGTCCTGACTTTC.

The chain combines TRBV19 with TRBJ2-2; D not certain. The length of the CDR3 is 12 residues. The germline gives CDR1 LNHDA, CDR2 SQIVND (reference sequence). The V gene lost 7 bases and the J gene lost 4 bases, with 7 bases spanning the gap. This chain's CDR3 is CASNLGTGELFF. CDR3 DNA: TGTGCCAGTAATCTCGGCACCGGGGAGCTGTTTTTT.